Shown below are 25 T cell receptor beta chains from a single sample sequenced in a study of blood T cell dynamics during melanoma immunotherapy. Time point noted: pre-treatment baseline. Using immunoSEQ multiplex PCR, the repertoire was profiled, and TCRdb retains in-frame clones only, with some absent. This sample has about 14,000 clones; more than 75% occur once, and the top ten carry around 6%. The material was blood, obtained from a patient treated with checkpoint blockade. These receptors all come from a human donor with melanoma.

The gene calls are TRBV5-1 and TRBJ2-3; 12 nucleotides line up with TRBD2. V shed 5 bases and J 4 bases; nucleotides not matched to a gene: 8. CDR1 and CDR2 from the germline V gene are SGHRS and YFSETQ. This CDR3 comprises 16 residues. Here the CDR3 reads CASSVESSGGADTQYF. The CDR3 DNA reads as TGCGCCAGCAGTGTGGAGTCTAGCGGGGGGGCAGATACGCAGTATTTT. The full variable domain, rest sourced from reference TRBV5-1 and TRBJ2-3, is KAGVTQTPRYLIKTRGQQVTLSCSPISGHRSVSWYQQTPGQGLQFLFEYFSETQRNKGNFPGRFSGRQFSNSRSEMNVSTLELGDSALYLCASSVESSGGADTQYFGPGTRLTVL.

The V call is TRBV2, the J call TRBJ1-2, with 8 bases fitting TRBD1. After removal of 7 bases from V and 6 bases from J, the junction contained 10 bases not matched to a gene. This CDR3 has 14 residues. In germline, CDR1 is SNHLY, CDR2 FYNNEI. CDR3 nucleotide sequence: TGTGCCAGCACCCTAAGGCGGGGACAGGATGGCTACACCTTC. It yields the protein CASTLRRGQDGYTF.

The gene calls are TRBV7-2 and TRBJ1-5; D might be TRBD1 (6 bases). Deletions cut 4 bases from V and 4 bases from J, with 14 bases between. Germline assignment: CDR1 SGHTA and CDR2 FQGNSA. This CDR3 region has 15 residues. CDR3 in DNA: TGTGCCAGCAGCTCAGGGACATACGCAAATCAGCCCCAGCATTTT. Its translation is CASSSGTYANQPQHF.

The chain combines TRBV4-3 with TRBJ2-1; TRBD2 aligns across 11 bases. Trimming at V came to 4 bases and at J to 6 bases, leaving 11 bases not matched to a gene. There are 17 residues in the CDR3. In germline, CDR1 is LGHNA, CDR2 YSLEER. The CDR3 reads CASSPSYSGGGGNEQFF. For the CDR3, the DNA is TGCGCCAGCAGCCCTTCGTATAGCGGGGGGGGCGGCAATGAGCAGTTCTTC.

CDR3 in amino acids: CASRPGTPNYGQYV. CDR3 nucleotide sequence: TGCGCCAGCAGACCTGGGACACCCAACTACGGGCAGTACGTC. V is TRBV5-1 and J is TRBJ2-7; possibly TRBD1 for D (6 bases). The CDR3 is 14 residues long. CDR1 and CDR2 (germline): SGHRS, YFSETQ.

This chain connects TRBV5-8 to TRBJ2-3; 9 positions agree with TRBD2. The V and J ends lost 4 bases and 5 bases, in that order; junction bases with no gene match: 14. Germline V gene lookup returns CDR1 SGHTS and CDR2 YDEGEE. CDR3 length: 17 residues. CDR3 in amino acids: CASSPFRGGGAIDTQYF. Written as DNA, the CDR3 is TGTGCCAGCAGCCCCTTCCGGGGCGGGGGGGCAATAGATACGCAGTATTTT.

This chain connects TRBV5-1 to TRBJ2-1; 12 bases agree with TRBD1. Germline V gives CDR1 SGHRS, CDR2 YFSETQ. CDR3 length: 19 amino acids. The junction had 7 bases not matched to a gene; V was cut back by 0 bases and J by 0 bases. CDR3 region: CASSLAGTGGLSSYNEQFF. The CDR3 region has the DNA TGCGCCAGCAGCTTGGCCGGGACAGGGGGCCTAAGCTCCTACAATGAGCAGTTCTTC.

The chain uses TRBV27 and TRBJ2-4, with TRBD2 matching over 8 bases. The germline gives CDR1 MNHEY, CDR2 SMNVEV (reference sequence). The ends lost 6 bases at V and 3 bases at J; junction bases unmatched: 7. This CDR3 is built from 15 residues. CDR3 protein: CASRMRAGGKNIQYF. For the CDR3, the DNA is TGTGCCAGCAGGATGAGGGCGGGGGGCAAAAACATTCAGTACTTC.

The chain links TRBV5-1 to TRBJ1-1; TRBD1 matches 7 bases. The ends lost 2 bases at V and 7 bases at J; junction bases unmatched: 8. This CDR3 is 14 amino acids long. From germline, CDR1 is SGHRS and CDR2 YFSETQ. DNA for the CDR3: TGCGCCAGCAGCTTCTCCGCCGGGACAGATGAAGCTTTCTTT. Amino acid sequence: CASSFSAGTDEAFF. Full variable domain (outside the CDR3, taken from reference TRBV5-1 and TRBJ1-1): KAGVTQTPRYLIKTRGQQVTLSCSPISGHRSVSWYQQTPGQGLQFLFEYFSETQRNKGNFPGRFSGRQFSNSRSEMNVSTLELGDSALYLCASSFSAGTDEAFFGQGTRLTVV.

This clone was counted between two and nine times. J is TRBJ1-4 and V is TRBV2; possible D gene TRBD1, 6 bases. The CDR3 runs 14 residues. Germline V gene sequence: CDR1 SNHLY, CDR2 FYNNEI. With 4 bases removed from V and 7 bases from J, the gap between germline ends came to 13 bases. This CDR3 is CASSGLGGGEKLFF. CDR3 DNA: TGTGCCAGCAGTGGTTTGGGGGGCGGTGAAAAACTGTTTTTT.

The CDR3 spells CASTLGAGGSGETQYF. The DNA for the CDR3 is TGTGCCAGCACCCTAGGGGCGGGGGGGAGTGGAGAGACCCAGTACTTC. The chain recombines TRBV7-8 with TRBJ2-5; 9 bases are a match to TRBD2. The CDR3 extends over 16 amino acids. V lost 7 bases, J lost 4 bases, and 13 bases stayed unmatched. CDR1 SGHVS and CDR2 FQNEAQ come from the germline V gene.

This clone was seen a handful of times. This sequence joins TRBV7-8 and TRBJ1-2; 7 bases agree with TRBD1. The V and J ends lost 5 bases and 4 bases, in that order; junction bases with no gene match: 13. The CDR3 runs to 16 residues. Germline CDR1 SGHVS, CDR2 FQNEAQ. The CDR3 sequence: CASSTEQKQGSYGYTF. Here the CDR3 DNA reads TGTGCCAGCAGCACTGAACAGAAACAGGGGAGCTATGGCTACACCTTC.

The chain carries TRBV4-2 and TRBJ1-2, with TRBD1 identical over 8 bases. V trimming: 5 bases; J trimming: 8 bases; junction bases outside the gene matches: 13. Germline loops: CDR1 LGHNA, CDR2 YNFKEQ. The CDR3 spans 15 residues. The CDR3 sequence: CASSSLFQGAGGYTF. The CDR3 DNA reads as TGTGCCAGCAGCTCCCTATTCCAGGGGGCTGGAGGCTACACCTTC.

This rearrangement joins TRBV6-5 to TRBJ1-6; D gene unclear. CDR1 and CDR2 (germline): MNHEY, SVGAGI. The CDR3 runs 16 residues. The V gene lost 3 bases and the J gene lost 7 bases, with 16 bases spanning the gap. CDR3 residues: CASSYTDPGRNSPLHF. For the CDR3, the DNA is TGTGCCAGCAGTTATACCGATCCGGGTCGAAATTCACCCCTCCACTTT.

The J gene is TRBJ2-1, the V gene TRBV6-1; D may match TRBD1 or TRBD2 (6 bases each). Germline CDR1 MNHNS, CDR2 SASEGT. The CDR3 contains 17 residues. The ends were cut back, 1 base at V and 3 bases at J, with 16 bases in the middle. CDR3 sequence reads: CASSEEGGGSYYNEQFF. The CDR3 nucleotides are TGTGCCAGCAGTGAAGAAGGAGGGGGGAGTTACTACAATGAGCAGTTCTTC.

The chain is built from TRBV5-1 and TRBJ1-6; D gene uncertain. Looked up from germline, CDR1 is SGHRS and CDR2 is YFSETQ. This CDR3 spans 16 amino acids. The ends were cut back, 5 bases at V and 3 bases at J, with 15 bases in the middle. CDR3 sequence: CASSPDRVGYNSPLHF. For the CDR3, the DNA is TGCGCCAGCAGTCCGGACCGGGTCGGCTATAATTCACCCCTCCACTTT.

The genes are TRBV6-5 and TRBJ1-2; maybe TRBD1 (5 bases). Between the trimmed V and J ends, which lost 8 bases and 0 bases, there was a span of 10 bases. The germline CDR1 and CDR2 sequences are MNHEY and SVGAGI. The CDR3 runs to 13 residues. CDR3 bases: TGTGCCAGCCGGGACGGAGCTAACTATGGCTACACCTTC. This codes for CASRDGANYGYTF.

The gene calls are TRBV27 and TRBJ2-5; D call uncertain. The CDR3 spans 13 residues. The V end lost 0 bases, the J end lost 3 bases, and 5 bases lay between the germline ends. From germline, CDR1 is MNHEY and CDR2 SMNVEV (reference sequence). The CDR3 sequence is CASSLSGEETQYF. The CDR3 bases are TGTGCCAGCAGTTTATCCGGAGAAGAGACCCAGTACTTC.

The chain links TRBV7-2 to TRBJ1-2; D is unclear. Trimming took off 3 bases at V and 6 bases at J, with 8 bases between the two ends. The length of the CDR3 is 12 residues. Germline V lookup: CDR1 SGHTA, CDR2 FQGNSA. The CDR3 spells CASSFGDNGYTF. The CDR3 DNA sequence: TGTGCCAGCAGCTTCGGGGATAATGGCTACACCTTC.

This clone is a singleton in its sample. This chain joins TRBV11-1 and TRBJ2-1; 8 bases match TRBD2. J gave up 1 base and V 5 bases, and 13 bases lay outside the gene matches. This CDR3 is built from 18 residues. Germline lookup yields CDR1 SGHAT and CDR2 FQDESV (reference sequence). The CDR3 bases are TGTGCCAGCAGCACGGGAGGGCGGGACCCTAGGTCCTACAATGAGCAGTTCTTC. Translating it yields CASSTGGRDPRSYNEQFF. The entire variable domain, with the rest obtained from reference TRBV11-1 and TRBJ2-1, is as follows: EAEVAQSPRYKITEKSQAVAFWCDPISGHATLYWYRQILGQGPELLVQFQDESVVDDSQLPKDRFSAERLKGVDSTLKIQPAELGDSAMYLCASSTGGRDPRSYNEQFFGPGTRLTVL.

The V and J genes are TRBV2 and TRBJ2-3, with D perhaps TRBD1 (5 bases). This CDR3 has 16 amino acids. Trimming removed 0 bases at V and 2 bases at J, with 12 bases between. CDR1 is SNHLY and CDR2 is FYNNEI in the germline V gene. Written as DNA, the CDR3 is TGTGCCAGCAGTGAAGCCCTTGGGGCCCACACAGATACGCAGTATTTT. Its translation is CASSEALGAHTDTQYF.

The CDR3 is CASSLGTGLDTQYF. In DNA, the CDR3 is TGTGCCAGCAGCCTAGGGACTGGATTGGATACGCAGTATTTT. The chain has TRBV7-7 and TRBJ2-3, with a weak D call TRBD2 (6 bases). The germline V gene encodes CDR1 SSHAT and CDR2 FNYEAQ (reference sequence). The V gene lost 5 bases and the J gene lost 6 bases, with 15 bases spanning the gap. The CDR3 consists of 14 residues.

The V and J genes are TRBV2 and TRBJ2-3, with TRBD1 identical over 9 bases. The CDR3 sequence is 15 residues long. Germline V gene lookup returns CDR1 SNHLY and CDR2 FYNNEI. Trimming removed 7 bases from V and 3 bases from J; junction bases left unmatched: 8. CDR3 loop: CASKPGQGSTDTQYF. DNA for the CDR3: TGTGCCAGCAAACCGGGACAGGGTTCAACAGATACGCAGTATTTT.

The gene calls are TRBV19 and TRBJ2-3; D gene ambiguous. Germline V gene sequence: CDR1 LNHDA, CDR2 SQIVND (reference sequence). The CDR3 spans 14 residues. Trimming removed 1 base from V and 3 bases from J, with 8 bases in between. Here the CDR3 reads CASSIVGKTDTQYF. In DNA form, the CDR3 reads TGTGCCAGTAGTATAGTAGGAAAGACAGATACGCAGTATTTT.

This clone has more than one count but fewer than ten. The V call is TRBV7-9, the J call TRBJ1-2; 9 nucleotides align to TRBD1. The CDR3 length is 16 residues. The V and J ends lost 4 bases and 6 bases, in that order; junction bases with no gene match: 12. From germline, CDR1 is SEHNR and CDR2 FQNEAQ (reference sequence). The CDR3 protein is CASSWGGGDRANGYTF. The CDR3 DNA reads TGTGCCAGCAGCTGGGGCGGTGGGGACAGGGCCAATGGCTACACCTTC.